Listed below are T cell receptor beta chains from one sample, sequenced in a study of cytotoxic CD8 clonotypes in ibrutinib-treated CLL. Produced via immunoSEQ multiplex PCR; TCRdb's table is partial and in-frame only. Of around 130,000 clones in the sample, 80% to 90% are singletons; the top ten hold 3% to 4%. Sequenced here: PBMCs, sampled after 24 months of ibrutinib treatment. All receptors come from a human donor with chronic lymphocytic leukemia. CDR3s leave out the opening cysteine and the closing phenylalanine or tryptophan. D genes are given only for firm matches. Expanded clones get a size class; other rows say once, few or many, or leave the size out.

>.|TRBV7-2|13|.
ASSYPPPTTDTQY
>.|TRBV6-1|13|.
ASKVPGIYNSPLH
>.|TRBV19|14|TRBD1
ASSTRQGASYNEQF
>.|TRBV6-5|10|TRBD1
ASSYKSGQGY
>.|TRBV10-2|11|.
ASSDSGDEKLF
>few|TRBV9|14|.
ASSVGRRSYNSPLH
>.|TRBV2|15|TRBD1
ASRKGLHRTGGDEQY
>few|TRBV28|13|.
ASSPRGQHNYEQY
>.|TRBV2|13|TRBD1
ASSVAGQGAGEQY
>.|TRBV29-1|11|.
SPSTGAYNEQF
>.|TRBV9|13|TRBD1
ASSVGGTGVEKLF
>.|TRBV7-8|11|.
ASSPYSTDTQY
>.|TRBV14|11|.
ASSQDLEGAQH
>.|TRBV28|12|.
ASSPGGSNYGYT